This entry features one T cell receptor beta chain sequence. As yet, its antigen is unknown. The data were obtained in a study of shared clonotypes between healthy human individuals. The overall study: CD4 naive and CD4 memory each took three plates per donor, while CD8 naive took two and CD8 memory one.

Splitting of each subset's genomic DNA was done evenly across several immunoSEQ plates. The repertoire was sequenced with immunoSEQ multiplex PCR; TCRdb's copy has only in-frame clones and lacks some. The top ten clones hold roughly 0.4% of a sample with about 1.5 million clones, 95% to 99% of them seen once. CDR3 length: 13 residues. The germline V gene encodes CDR1 SGHRS and CDR2 YFSETQ. Trimming stripped 4 bases from V and 0 bases from J, with 7 bases between. General study results and limits: Around 5% of naive CD4 clonotypes were common to a few donors.

Sequenced sample: naive CD4+ T cells sorted from blood. This sample's subset: CD45RA+ positively selected. This TCR derives from a man aged 30-40 years in good health. The V gene is TRBV5-1, the J gene TRBJ1-1; D unresolved. Here the CDR3 DNA reads TGCGCCAGCAGCAAACAACTGAACACTGAAGCTTTCTTT. Amino acids: CASSKQLNTEAFF.